Included here is one T cell receptor (beta chain) sequence, with context. Germline V CDR1 and CDR2: SQVTM, ANQGSEA. The CDR3 totals 15 residues. For the second PCR, which ran for about 6 to 11 cycles, a sample-barcoded 5' primer and a J-beta primer mix were used. TCRdb fed the 5' RACE reads into MiXCR, producing one record per CDR3 protein. The sample lists hundreds of thousands of distinct CDR3 sequences, 27% occurring once. The data stem from a study of blood T cells in healthy people across ages. These same records also appear under a second study, on T cells of mothers and their children.

This TCR derives from a boy aged 2 to 9 in good health. The sample was blood. This sequence joins TRBV29-1 and TRBJ2-5, with TRBD1 identical over 7 bases. The end of the DNA is better explained by TRBJ2-1, so the J call may be wrong. The CDR3 DNA follows: TGCAGCGCCCGCCGACAGGGAATTAGCGACAATGAGCAGTTCTTC. It translates to CSARRQGISDNEQFF.